This is a list of T cell receptor beta chains from one sample in a study of blood T cell repertoires in COVID-19. Libraries were prepared by immunoSEQ multiplex PCR; TCRdb keeps only in-frame clonotypes and omits some of them. The data hold 200,000 to 300,000 clones, with approximately 85% observed a single time. Sequenced sample: peripheral blood. The receptors were sampled from a man between 50 and 59 years old with COVID-19, enrolled during active disease. Both conserved end residues are part of each CDR3. The D gene is left open where the match is weak. The listing skips clone size in some rows; elsewhere it reads once, few, many or a size class.

v_call	d_call	clone_size	j_call	cdr3_aa	cdr3_nt
TRBV4-1	.	.	TRBJ2-5	CASSQDISPGTQYF	TGCGCCAGCAGCCAAGATATCTCCCCGGGGACCCAGTACTTC
TRBV19	.	.	TRBJ2-7	CASSMVRPPSYEQYF	TGTGCCAGTAGTATGGTCAGGCCCCCTTCCTACGAGCAGTACTTC
TRBV5-6	TRBD1	few	TRBJ1-1	CASSSGQVEAFF	TGTGCCAGCAGCTCCGGACAGGTAGAAGCTTTCTTT
TRBV30	TRBD2	few	TRBJ2-5	CAWSWGGETQYF	TGTGCCTGGAGTTGGGGGGGGGAGACCCAGTACTTC
TRBV10-3	TRBD2	.	TRBJ2-1	CAISDIAGGLDEQFF	TGTGCCATCAGTGATATAGCGGGGGGGCTCGATGAGCAGTTCTTC
TRBV18	.	.	TRBJ2-7	CASSPPSGSYEQYF	TGTGCCAGCTCACCACCGTCTGGCAGCTACGAGCAGTACTTC
TRBV3-1/TRBV3-2	TRBD1	.	TRBJ2-7	CASGQGSEQYF	TGTGCCAGCGGACAGGGGTCCGAGCAGTACTTC
TRBV6-2/TRBV6-3	TRBD1	.	TRBJ2-3	CASSAGTVTSTDTQYF	TGTGCCAGCAGCGCCGGGACAGTGACTAGCACAGATACGCAGTATTTT
TRBV14	.	.	TRBJ2-7	CASSQVQGGQYF	TGTGCCAGCAGCCAAGTTCAGGGTGGCCAGTACTTC
TRBV3-1/TRBV3-2	TRBD2	few	TRBJ2-7	CASSQVGGTYEQYF	TGTGCCAGCAGCCAAGTGGGAGGGACCTACGAGCAGTACTTC
TRBV5-4	TRBD2	.	TRBJ2-3	CASSLWTSGGGTDTQYF	TGTGCCAGCAGCCTTTGGACTAGCGGGGGTGGCACAGATACGCAGTATTTT
TRBV5-1	.	once	TRBJ2-5	CASSLEDNLETQYF	TGCGCCAGCAGCTTGGAAGACAACCTAGAGACCCAGTACTTC
TRBV28	TRBD2	.	TRBJ2-7	CASHNGRGNSYEQYF	TGTGCCAGCCATAATGGGCGGGGGAATTCCTACGAGCAGTACTTC
TRBV5-1	TRBD2	.	TRBJ2-2	CASSLGLAGDTGELFF	TGCGCCAGCAGCTTGGGGCTAGCGGGGGACACCGGGGAGCTGTTTTTT
TRBV7-9	TRBD2	.	TRBJ2-3	CASSPRTSGGVDTQYF	TGTGCCAGCAGCCCAAGGACTAGCGGGGGGGTAGATACGCAGTATTTT
TRBV11-2	TRBD2	.	TRBJ2-1	CASSRRAVAGGHNEQFF	TGTGCCAGCAGTCGTCGAGCGGTGGCGGGGGGACACAATGAGCAGTTCTTC
TRBV6-6	.	.	TRBJ1-5	CASTPQGNQPQHF	TGTGCCAGCACCCCACAAGGCAATCAGCCCCAGCATTTT
TRBV5-1	TRBD2	.	TRBJ2-3	CATRLAAVDTQYF	TGCGCCACCCGACTAGCCGCGGTAGATACGCAGTATTTT
TRBV20-1	TRBD2	.	TRBJ2-3	CSAGGGGSTDTQYF	TGCAGTGCTGGTGGCGGGGGTAGCACAGATACGCAGTATTTT
TRBV5-1	TRBD2	.	TRBJ2-2	CASSFQAGGNTGELFF	TGCGCCAGCAGCTTTCAAGCGGGGGGCAACACCGGGGAGCTGTTTTTT
TRBV5-1	.	.	TRBJ2-5	CASSLEGAQGGETQYF	TGCGCCAGCAGCTTGGAAGGGGCCCAGGGTGGGGAGACCCAGTACTTC
TRBV11-2	.	.	TRBJ2-1	CASSFGIADSSYNEQFF	TGTGCCAGCAGCTTTGGTATAGCGGATAGCTCCTACAATGAGCAGTTCTTC
TRBV30	.	.	TRBJ1-1	CAWRPGRMGTEAFF	TGTGCCTGGAGGCCGGGTAGAATGGGCACTGAAGCTTTCTTT
TRBV5-4	.	.	TRBJ2-5	CASSLVGRETQYF	TGTGCCAGCAGCTTGGTGGGGAGAGAGACCCAGTACTTC
TRBV5-6	.	.	TRBJ2-7	CASSFRDGLRPQYF	TGTGCCAGCAGCTTCCGGGACGGACTACGACCGCAGTACTTC
TRBV29-1	.	.	TRBJ2-2	CSVEDSSVSGELFF	TGCAGCGTTGAAGATAGTTCGGTTTCCGGGGAGCTGTTTTTT
TRBV18	.	.	TRBJ1-5	CASSPTLQGDQPQHF	TGTGCCAGCTCACCAACACTACAGGGCGATCAGCCCCAGCATTTT
TRBV7-9	.	.	TRBJ2-3	CASSLGTTSTDTQYF	TGTGCCAGCAGCTTGGGGACAACCAGCACAGATACGCAGTATTTT
TRBV11-2	.	.	TRBJ2-3	CASSLSPGDADTQYF	TGTGCCAGCAGCTTAAGCCCAGGGGACGCAGATACGCAGTATTTT
TRBV7-6	TRBD2	once	TRBJ2-1	CASSLVAGGIYNEQFF	TGTGCCAGCAGCTTAGTAGCGGGGGGGATCTACAATGAGCAGTTCTTC
TRBV30	TRBD1	.	TRBJ1-1	CAWSRGFTEAFF	TGTGCCTGGTCCAGGGGGTTTACTGAAGCTTTCTTT
TRBV25-1	.	.	TRBJ1-2	CASSEYTGIGGGYTF	TGTGCCAGCAGTGAATATACGGGAATCGGGGGGGGCTACACCTTC
TRBV11-2	TRBD1	.	TRBJ1-6	CASSLTGGRNSPLHF	TGTGCCAGCAGCTTAACAGGGGGTAGAAATTCACCCCTCCACTTT
TRBV7-9	.	.	TRBJ2-7	CASSRRAQGVIEQYF	TGTGCCAGCAGCAGACGGGCACAAGGGGTCATCGAGCAGTACTTC
TRBV9	TRBD2	.	TRBJ2-7	CASSVGTGGIYEQYF	TGTGCCAGCAGCGTAGGGACGGGGGGAATCTACGAGCAGTACTTC
TRBV11-2	.	.	TRBJ2-1	CASSLAGVYNEQFF	TGTGCCAGCAGCTTGGCAGGGGTGTACAATGAGCAGTTCTTC
TRBV30	TRBD2	.	TRBJ2-3	CAWSGISGGPVDTQYF	TGTGCCTGGAGTGGGATTTCGGGGGGGCCCGTTGATACGCAGTATTTT